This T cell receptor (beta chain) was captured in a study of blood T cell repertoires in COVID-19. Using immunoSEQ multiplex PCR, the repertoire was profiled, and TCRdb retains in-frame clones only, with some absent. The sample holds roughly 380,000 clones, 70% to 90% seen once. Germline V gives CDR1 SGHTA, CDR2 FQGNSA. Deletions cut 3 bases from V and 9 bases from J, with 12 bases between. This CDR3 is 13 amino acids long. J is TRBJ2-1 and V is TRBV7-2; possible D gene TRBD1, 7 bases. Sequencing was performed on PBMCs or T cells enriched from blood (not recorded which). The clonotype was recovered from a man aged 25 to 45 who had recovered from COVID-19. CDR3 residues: CASSFPGGGEQFF. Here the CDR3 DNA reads TGTGCCAGCAGCTTCCCAGGGGGAGGTGAGCAGTTCTTC.